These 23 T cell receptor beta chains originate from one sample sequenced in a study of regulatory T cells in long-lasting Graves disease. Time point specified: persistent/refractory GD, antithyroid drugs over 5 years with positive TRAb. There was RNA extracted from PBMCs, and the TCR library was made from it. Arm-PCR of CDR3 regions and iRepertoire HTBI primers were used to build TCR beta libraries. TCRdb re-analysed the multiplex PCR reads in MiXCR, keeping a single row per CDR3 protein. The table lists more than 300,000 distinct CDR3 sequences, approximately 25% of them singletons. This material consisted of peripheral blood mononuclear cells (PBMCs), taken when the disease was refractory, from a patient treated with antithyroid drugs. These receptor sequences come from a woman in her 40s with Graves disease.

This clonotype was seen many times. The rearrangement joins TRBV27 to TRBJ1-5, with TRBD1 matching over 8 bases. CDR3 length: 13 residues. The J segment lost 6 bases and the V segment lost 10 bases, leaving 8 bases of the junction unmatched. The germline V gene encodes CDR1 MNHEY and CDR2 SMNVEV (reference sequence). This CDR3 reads CATADREGQPQHF. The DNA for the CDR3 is TGTGCCACCGCGGACAGGGAAGGTCAGCCCCAGCATTTT.

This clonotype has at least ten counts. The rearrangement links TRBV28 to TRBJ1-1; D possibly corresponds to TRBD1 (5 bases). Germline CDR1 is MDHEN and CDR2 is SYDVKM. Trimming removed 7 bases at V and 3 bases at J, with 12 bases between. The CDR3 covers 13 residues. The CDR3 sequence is CASKEGQYTEAFF. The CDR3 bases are TGTGCCAGCAAGGAGGGGCAGTACACTGAAGCTTTCTTT.

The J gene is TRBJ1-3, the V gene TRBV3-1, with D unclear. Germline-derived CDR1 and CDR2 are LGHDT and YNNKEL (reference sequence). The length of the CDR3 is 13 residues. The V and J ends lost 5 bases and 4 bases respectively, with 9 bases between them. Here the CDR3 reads CASSVRTGNTIYF. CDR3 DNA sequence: TGTGCCAGCAGCGTTCGAACGGGAAACACCATATATTTT.

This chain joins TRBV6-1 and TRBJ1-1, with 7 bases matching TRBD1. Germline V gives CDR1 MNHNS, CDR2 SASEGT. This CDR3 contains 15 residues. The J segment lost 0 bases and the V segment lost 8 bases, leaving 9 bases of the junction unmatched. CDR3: CASGRQGVMNTEAFF. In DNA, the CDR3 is TGTGCCAGCGGGCGGCAGGGGGTCATGAACACTGAAGCTTTCTTT.

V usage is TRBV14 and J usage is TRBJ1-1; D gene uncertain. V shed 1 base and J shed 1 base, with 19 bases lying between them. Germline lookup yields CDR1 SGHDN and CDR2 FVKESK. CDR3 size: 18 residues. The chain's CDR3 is CASSQGQYSFKGNTEAFF. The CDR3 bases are TGTGCCAGCAGCCAAGGGCAGTACTCTTTTAAGGGGAACACTGAAGCTTTCTTT.

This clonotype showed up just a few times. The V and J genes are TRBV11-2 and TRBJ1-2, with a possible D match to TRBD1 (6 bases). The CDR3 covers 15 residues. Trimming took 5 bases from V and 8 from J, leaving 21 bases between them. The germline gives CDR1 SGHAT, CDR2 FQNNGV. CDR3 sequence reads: CASSPVRGALGGYTF. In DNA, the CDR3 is TGTGCCAGCAGCCCAGTTCGGGGGGCTCTCGGCGGCTACACCTTC.

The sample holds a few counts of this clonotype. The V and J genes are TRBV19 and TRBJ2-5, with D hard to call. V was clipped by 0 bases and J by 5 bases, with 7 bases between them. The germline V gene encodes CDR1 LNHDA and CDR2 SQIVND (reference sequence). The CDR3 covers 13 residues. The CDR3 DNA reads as TGTGCCAGTAGTATAGAAGGACGGGAGACCCAGTACTTC. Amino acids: CASSIEGRETQYF.

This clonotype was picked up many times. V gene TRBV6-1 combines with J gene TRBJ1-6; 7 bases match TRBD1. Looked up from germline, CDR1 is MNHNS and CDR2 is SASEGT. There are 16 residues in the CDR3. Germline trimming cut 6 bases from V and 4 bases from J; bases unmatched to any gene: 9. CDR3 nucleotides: TGTGCCAGCAGCTCACCGCAGGGGGGGTATAATTCACCCCTCCACTTT. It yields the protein CASSSPQGGYNSPLHF.

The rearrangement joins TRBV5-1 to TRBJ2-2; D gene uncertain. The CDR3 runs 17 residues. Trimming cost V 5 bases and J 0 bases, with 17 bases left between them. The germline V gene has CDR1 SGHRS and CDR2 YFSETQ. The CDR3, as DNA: TGCGCCAGCAGTCGGCCCCAGGCGGATCCGAACACCGGGGAGCTGTTTTTT. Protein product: CASSRPQADPNTGELFF.

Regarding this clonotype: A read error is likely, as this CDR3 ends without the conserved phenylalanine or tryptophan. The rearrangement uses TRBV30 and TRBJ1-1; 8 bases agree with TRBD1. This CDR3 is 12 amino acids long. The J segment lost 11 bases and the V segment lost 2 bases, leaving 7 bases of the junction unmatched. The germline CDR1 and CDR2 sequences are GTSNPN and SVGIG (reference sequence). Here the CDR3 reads CAWSFLQGAAFS. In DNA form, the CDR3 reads TGTGCCTGGAGTTTCCTTCAGGGGGCGGCTTTCTCT.

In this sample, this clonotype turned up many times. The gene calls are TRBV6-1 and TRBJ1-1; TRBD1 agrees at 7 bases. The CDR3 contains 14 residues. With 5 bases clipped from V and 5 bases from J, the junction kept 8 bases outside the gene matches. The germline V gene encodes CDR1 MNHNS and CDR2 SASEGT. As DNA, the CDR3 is TGTGCCAGCAGTACCGACAGGGAGGGAACTGAAGCTTTCTTT. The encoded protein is CASSTDREGTEAFF.

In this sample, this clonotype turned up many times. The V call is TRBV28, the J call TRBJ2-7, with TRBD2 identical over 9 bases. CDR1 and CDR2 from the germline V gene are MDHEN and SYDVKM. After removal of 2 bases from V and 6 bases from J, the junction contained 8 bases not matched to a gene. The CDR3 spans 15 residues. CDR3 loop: CASSLAGGPMSEQYF. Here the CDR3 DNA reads TGTGCCAGCAGTTTAGCGGGAGGGCCTATGAGCGAGCAGTACTTC.

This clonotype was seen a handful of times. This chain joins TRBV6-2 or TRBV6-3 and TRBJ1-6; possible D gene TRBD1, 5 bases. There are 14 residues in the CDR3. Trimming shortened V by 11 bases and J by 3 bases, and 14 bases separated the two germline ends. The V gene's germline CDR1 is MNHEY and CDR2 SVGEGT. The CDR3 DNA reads TGTGCCGCAGCACGAGGGGTCTATAATTCACCCCTCCACTTT. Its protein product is CAAARGVYNSPLHF.

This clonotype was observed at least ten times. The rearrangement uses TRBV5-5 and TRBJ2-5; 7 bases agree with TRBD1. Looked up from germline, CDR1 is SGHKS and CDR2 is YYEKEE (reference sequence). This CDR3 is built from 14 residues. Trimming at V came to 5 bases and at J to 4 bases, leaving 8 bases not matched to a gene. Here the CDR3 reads CASSFTGVGETQYF. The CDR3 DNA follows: TGTGCCAGCAGTTTTACAGGGGTTGGAGAGACCCAGTACTTC.

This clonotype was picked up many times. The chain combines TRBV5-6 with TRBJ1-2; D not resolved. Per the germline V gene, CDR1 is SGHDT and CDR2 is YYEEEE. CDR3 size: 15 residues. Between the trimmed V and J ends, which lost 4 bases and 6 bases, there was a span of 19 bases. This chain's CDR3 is CASSNLPEEENGYTF. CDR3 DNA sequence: TGTGCCAGCAGCAATCTCCCAGAGGAGGAGAATGGCTACACCTTC.

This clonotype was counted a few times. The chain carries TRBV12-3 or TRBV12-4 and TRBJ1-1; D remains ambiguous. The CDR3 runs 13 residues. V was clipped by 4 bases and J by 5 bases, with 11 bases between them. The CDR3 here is CASSSLTGTEAFF. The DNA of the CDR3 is TGTGCCAGCAGTTCCTTGACGGGGACTGAAGCTTTCTTT.

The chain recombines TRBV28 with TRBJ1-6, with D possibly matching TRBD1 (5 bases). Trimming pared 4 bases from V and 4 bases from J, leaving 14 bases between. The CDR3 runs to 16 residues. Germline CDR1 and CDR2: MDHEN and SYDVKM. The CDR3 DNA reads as TGTGCCAGCAGTTGGGGCCCAGCGGTGTATAATTCACCCCTCCACTTT. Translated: CASSWGPAVYNSPLHF.

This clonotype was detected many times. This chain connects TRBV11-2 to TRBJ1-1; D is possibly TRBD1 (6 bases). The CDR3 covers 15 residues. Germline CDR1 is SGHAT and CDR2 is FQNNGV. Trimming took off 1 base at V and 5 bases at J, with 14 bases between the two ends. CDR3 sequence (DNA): TGTGCCAGCAGCTTAGGTGACAGAAGGGGGACTGAAGCTTTCTTT. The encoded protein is CASSLGDRRGTEAFF.

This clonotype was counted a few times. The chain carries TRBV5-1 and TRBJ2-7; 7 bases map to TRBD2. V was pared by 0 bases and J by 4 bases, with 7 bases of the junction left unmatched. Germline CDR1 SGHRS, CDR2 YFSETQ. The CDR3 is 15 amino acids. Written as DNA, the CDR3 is TGCGCCAGCAGCTTGGGGGGCGGGAGAAGATACGAGCAGTACTTC. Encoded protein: CASSLGGGRRYEQYF.

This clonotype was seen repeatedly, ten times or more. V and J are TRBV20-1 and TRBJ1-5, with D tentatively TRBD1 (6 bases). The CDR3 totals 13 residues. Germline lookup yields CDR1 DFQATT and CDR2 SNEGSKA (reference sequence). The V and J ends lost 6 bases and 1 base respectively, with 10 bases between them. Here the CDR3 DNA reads TGCAGTGCGGTACAGGGAAGCAATCAGCCCCAGCATTTT. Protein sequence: CSAVQGSNQPQHF.

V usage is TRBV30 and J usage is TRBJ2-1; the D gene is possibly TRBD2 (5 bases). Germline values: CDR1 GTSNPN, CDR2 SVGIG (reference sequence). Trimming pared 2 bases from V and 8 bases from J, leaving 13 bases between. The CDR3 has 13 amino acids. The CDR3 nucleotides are TGTGCCTGGAGTAACGGGGTGTTGTATGAGCAGTTCTTC. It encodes CAWSNGVLYEQFF.

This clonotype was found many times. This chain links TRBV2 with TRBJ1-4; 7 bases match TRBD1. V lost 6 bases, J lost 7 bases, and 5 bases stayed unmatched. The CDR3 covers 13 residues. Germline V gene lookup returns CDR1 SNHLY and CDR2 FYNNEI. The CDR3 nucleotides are TGTGCCAGCAGAGGAGGACAGGTTGAAAAACTGTTTTTT. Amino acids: CASRGGQVEKLFF.

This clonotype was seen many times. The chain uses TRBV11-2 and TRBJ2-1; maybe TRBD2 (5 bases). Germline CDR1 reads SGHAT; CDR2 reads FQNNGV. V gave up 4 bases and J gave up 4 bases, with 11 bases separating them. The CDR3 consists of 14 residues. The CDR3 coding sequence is TGTGCCAGCAGCTCGTTACTAGGATACAATGAGCAGTTCTTC. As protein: CASSSLLGYNEQFF.